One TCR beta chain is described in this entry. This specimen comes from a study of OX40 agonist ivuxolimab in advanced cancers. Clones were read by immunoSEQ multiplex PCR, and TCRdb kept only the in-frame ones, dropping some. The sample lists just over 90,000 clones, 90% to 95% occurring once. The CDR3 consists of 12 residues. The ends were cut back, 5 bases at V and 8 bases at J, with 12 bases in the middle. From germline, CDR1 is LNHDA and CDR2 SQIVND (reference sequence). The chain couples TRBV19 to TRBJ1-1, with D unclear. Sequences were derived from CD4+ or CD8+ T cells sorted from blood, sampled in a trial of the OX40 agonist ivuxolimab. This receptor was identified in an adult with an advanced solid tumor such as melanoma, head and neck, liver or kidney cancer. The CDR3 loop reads CASSFTPAEAFF. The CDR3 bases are TGTGCCAGTAGTTTTACTCCCGCGGAAGCTTTCTTT.